Listed here are 7 T cell receptor beta chains from one sample, sequenced in a study of shared clonotypes between healthy human individuals. TCRdb keeps only in-frame clones here, not all; method: immunoSEQ multiplex PCR. Of about 520,000 clones in the sample, about 72% are singletons; the top ten hold 9.5% to 15%. The sample consisted of PBMCs. All receptors derive from a woman aged 35 to 49 in good health. Some clones in this sample may be carry-over from other donors' samples.

This clone was seen a few times. The V call is TRBV5-1, the J call TRBJ2-3, with 11 positions matching TRBD2. J gave up 1 base and V 4 bases, and 8 bases lay outside the gene matches. CDR1 is SGHRS, CDR2 YFSETQ, per germline. The length of the CDR3 is 17 residues. The CDR3, as DNA: TGCGCCAGCAGCCACGGGACTAGCGGAGGGGGCACAGATACGCAGTATTTT. Amino acids: CASSHGTSGGGTDTQYF.

This clone appeared a few times. The J gene is TRBJ1-1, the V gene TRBV23-1, with D possibly TRBD1 on 6 matching bases. TRBV23-1 is given ORF status, its function remaining uncertain. The ends were cut back, 6 bases at V and 0 bases at J, with 23 bases in the middle. There are 18 residues in the CDR3. CDR3 in DNA: TGCGCCAGCAGCCCACAGGGTTTTGAGCAGTACCTGAACACTGAAGCTTTCTTT. This codes for CASSPQGFEQYLNTEAFF.

This clone was observed at least ten times. The V gene is TRBV6-5, the J gene TRBJ2-2, with D perhaps given as TRBD1 or TRBD2 (6 bases each). The CDR3 covers 15 residues. Germline CDR1 MNHEY, CDR2 SVGAGI. V shed 7 bases and J shed 3 bases, with 15 bases lying between them. The CDR3 reads CASTPGDTHTGELFF. In DNA, the CDR3 is TGTGCCAGCACCCCGGGGGACACTCACACCGGGGAGCTGTTTTTT.

The rearrangement uses TRBV5-1 and TRBJ1-3; D is unresolved. From germline, CDR1 is SGHRS and CDR2 YFSETQ. This CDR3 is 15 amino acids long. The germline V and J ends were trimmed by 0 bases and 0 bases, with 7 bases remaining between them. The CDR3 protein is CASSLEQLSGNTIYF. The DNA for the CDR3 is TGCGCCAGCAGCTTGGAACAGCTCTCTGGAAACACCATATATTTT.

About this clone itself: This same CDR3 is encoded by further DNA sequences in the sample. The chain employs TRBV28 and TRBJ2-3; D is unclear. CDR3 length: 12 residues. The V and J ends lost 5 bases and 6 bases respectively, with 9 bases between them. Germline CDR1 is MDHEN and CDR2 is SYDVKM. The CDR3 sequence is CASSPPLDTQYF. CDR3 nucleotide sequence: TGTGCCAGCAGTCCACCATTGGATACGCAGTATTTT.

This clone was detected a few times. The chain couples TRBV5-1 to TRBJ2-3; 15 bases are shared with TRBD2. J lost 0 bases, V lost 3 bases, and 5 bases had no gene match. CDR1 SGHRS and CDR2 YFSETQ come from the germline V gene. This CDR3 region has 18 residues. The CDR3 DNA reads as TGCGCCAGCAGCTCCGGACTAGCGGGAGGGCTAAGCACAGATACGCAGTATTTT. Amino acid sequence: CASSSGLAGGLSTDTQYF.

This clone was seen just once. The V gene is TRBV27, the J gene TRBJ2-3; no definite D call. CDR1 is MNHEY, CDR2 SMNVEV, per germline (reference sequence). The CDR3 is made up of 15 amino acids. Trimming cost V 7 bases and J 0 bases, with 14 bases left between them. The CDR3 loop reads CASTTARGSTDTQYF. CDR3 nucleotide sequence: TGTGCCAGCACCACGGCGAGAGGCAGCACAGATACGCAGTATTTT.